The sequence of this T cell receptor beta chain was determined in a study of blood T cell repertoires in COVID-19. At the level of the study: The United States, Italy and Spain provided the acute and convalescent COVID-19 samples. Sources were T cells, B-cell-depleted T cells, or PBMCs; the material itself was cDNA or gDNA.

Seattle patients were enrolled while actively infected and followed longitudinally. In germline, CDR1 is LNHDA, CDR2 SQIVND (reference sequence). This CDR3 region has 13 residues. Trimming at V came to 6 bases and at J to 2 bases, leaving 3 bases not matched to a gene. In the original processing: Scientists estimated how many nucleated cells there were by amplifying reference gene primers. Only in-frame clones appear in the TCRdb table, and some are missing; sequencing was by immunoSEQ multiplex PCR. V and J calls and clone size follow that table, whereas D and trimming were derived from the DNA. This table has some 49,000 clones, roughly 93% appearing once. This clone occurred once.

This sequence joins TRBV19 and TRBJ1-2, with 7 bases matching TRBD1. Material: peripheral blood. The source is a man between 60 and 75 years old with COVID-19, enrolled during active disease. The chain's CDR3 is CASRTGKNYGYTF. In nucleotides, the CDR3 is TGTGCCAGTAGGACAGGGAAAAACTATGGCTACACCTTC.